This TCR beta chain was documented in a study of cytomegalovirus exposure and HLA in healthy donors. The CDR3 is 15 amino acids. Trimming removed 1 base from V and 4 bases from J, with 12 bases in between. CDR1 is SGHDN and CDR2 is FVKESK in the germline V gene. Vbeta (60) and Jbeta (13) primers were used in the PCR. Libraries were prepared by immunoSEQ multiplex PCR; TCRdb keeps only in-frame clonotypes and omits some of them. This table has 150,000 to 200,000 clones, approximately 70% appearing once. Findings and caveats of the study: TCR beta chains numbering 150 to 200 were designated cytomegalovirus-associated.

On this clone itself: The antigen is not known.

The origin of this receptor is a man in his late teens or twenties in good health and CMV-seropositive. This chain uses TRBV14 with TRBJ2-3; D is ambiguous. Input material: PBMCs. The CDR3 DNA reads TGTGCCAGCAGCCAAGTCCGAGGAGCCGCAGATACGCAGTATTTT. Translating gives CASSQVRGAADTQYF.